The 8 T cell receptor beta chains reported below all come from one sample, sequenced in a study of blood T cell repertoires in COVID-19. Profiled with immunoSEQ multiplex PCR; TCRdb holds only in-frame clones, not every one. The table shows roughly 250,000 clones, with 80% to 85% occurring only once. Source material: peripheral blood. The origin of the receptors is a person aged 70 to 79 with COVID-19, enrolled during active disease.

V usage is TRBV30 and J usage is TRBJ1-2; TRBD1 agrees at 10 bases. Trimming took 2 bases from V and 6 from J; bases not matched to a gene: 12. There are 16 residues in the CDR3. In germline, CDR1 is GTSNPN, CDR2 SVGIG (reference sequence). CDR3 DNA: TGTGCCTGGAGTAAGACAGGGGGCCTAGGGTCTGATGGCTACACCTTC. Its protein is CAWSKTGGLGSDGYTF.

This chain connects TRBV7-6 to TRBJ2-5; TRBD2 aligns across 10 bases. The CDR3 extends over 15 amino acids. Germline lookup yields CDR1 SGHVS and CDR2 FNYEAQ. The ends lost 1 base at V and 2 bases at J; junction bases unmatched: 1. This CDR3 is CASSLGTSGQETQYF. Here the CDR3 DNA reads TGTGCCAGCAGCTTAGGGACTAGCGGACAAGAGACCCAGTACTTC.

V and J are TRBV7-8 and TRBJ2-2; 8 nucleotides match TRBD2. J was trimmed by 0 bases and V by 1 base; bases with no gene match: 1. The CDR3 has 16 amino acids. Germline V gene sequence: CDR1 SGHVS, CDR2 FQNEAQ. The CDR3 DNA is TGTGCCAGCAGCTTAGTGACTAGCGCGAACACCGGGGAGCTGTTTTTT. Residues: CASSLVTSANTGELFF.

J is TRBJ2-7 and V is TRBV14; D is possibly TRBD2 (6 bases). In germline, CDR1 is SGHDN, CDR2 FVKESK. Trimming removed 3 bases from V and 5 bases from J, with 17 bases in between. There are 15 residues in the CDR3. This CDR3 is CASSQMGLQHDEQYF. The CDR3 DNA reads as TGTGCCAGCAGCCAGATGGGACTTCAGCACGACGAGCAGTACTTC.

V gene TRBV4-3 combines with J gene TRBJ1-6; 7 bases are a match to TRBD1. The CDR3 consists of 15 residues. The junction had 6 bases not matched to a gene; V was cut back by 0 bases and J by 10 bases. From germline, CDR1 is LGHNA and CDR2 YSLEER. The DNA of the CDR3 is TGCGCCAGCAGCCAAGACGGGACAGTTGACTCACCCCTCCACTTT. Its translation is CASSQDGTVDSPLHF.

V usage is TRBV10-3 and J usage is TRBJ2-1; 7 bases are shared with TRBD1. The CDR3 is 13 residues long. Germline V gene data show CDR1 as ENHRY and CDR2 as SYGVKD. V gave up 6 bases and J gave up 5 bases; unmatched junction bases: 4. The CDR3 bases are TGTGCCATCAGAACAGGGGCCCACAATGAGCAGTTCTTC. It encodes CAIRTGAHNEQFF.

This rearrangement joins TRBV5-6 to TRBJ2-3; D is uncertain. The germline V gene encodes CDR1 SGHDT and CDR2 YYEEEE. This CDR3 comprises 12 residues. The ends were cut back, 0 bases at V and 5 bases at J, with 4 bases in the middle. The CDR3 bases are TGTGCCAGCAGCTTGGCAAAAGATACGCAGTATTTT. Translating it yields CASSLAKDTQYF.

In DNA form, the CDR3 reads TGCGCCAGCGCTATTCAGGGGGACTATGGCTACACCTTC. Protein: CASAIQGDYGYTF. This chain uses TRBV10-2 with TRBJ1-2; 7 bases agree with TRBD1. V dropped 8 bases and J dropped 3; count of bases not matched to a gene: 6. In germline, CDR1 is WSHSY, CDR2 SAAADI. This CDR3 spans 13 amino acids.